These 10 T cell receptor beta chains were sequenced from one sample in a study of early stage breast cancer tumors. Sequenced by immunoSEQ multiplex PCR; TCRdb stores in-frame clones only, minus some. The sample consists of some 30,000 clones, roughly four fifths of them appearing once. Sequenced material: blood. All receptors come from a person in their fifties with breast cancer.

This rearrangement joins TRBV4-3 to TRBJ1-2; no firm D call. V lost 0 bases and J lost 1, with 15 bases in between. The length of the CDR3 is 17 residues. Germline assignment: CDR1 LGHNA and CDR2 YSLEER. The DNA of the CDR3 is TGCGCCAGCAGCCAAGATGATTGGAGCAAAAGTAACTATGGCTACACCTTC. Translated: CASSQDDWSKSNYGYTF.

The chain has TRBV4-1 and TRBJ2-2; 10 bases map to TRBD2. Trimming at V came to 1 base and at J to 4 bases, leaving 6 bases not matched to a gene. CDR3 size: 17 residues. Per the germline V gene, CDR1 is MGHRA and CDR2 is YSYEKL. CDR3 sequence reads: CASSQVRTSGSTGELFF. The CDR3 DNA is TGCGCCAGCAGCCAAGTCAGGACTAGCGGATCCACCGGGGAGCTGTTTTTT.

This rearrangement joins TRBV7-9 to TRBJ2-5; D might be TRBD1 (5 bases). Germline V CDR1 and CDR2: SEHNR, FQNEAQ (reference sequence). Between the trimmed V and J ends, which lost 5 bases and 0 bases, there was a span of 16 bases. The CDR3 sequence is 16 residues long. The CDR3, as DNA: TGTGCCAGCAGCCTACCTCGACAGCAAAACCAAGAGACCCAGTACTTC. Encoded protein: CASSLPRQQNQETQYF.

The CDR3 reads CASRAGPNSPYEQYF. The CDR3 nucleotides read TGTGCCAGTAGGGCCGGGCCCAATTCCCCTTACGAGCAGTACTTC. The chain recombines TRBV19 with TRBJ2-7; no clear D gene. V lost 6 bases to trimming and J lost 4 bases, with 19 bases between them. This CDR3 spans 15 amino acids. Germline lookup yields CDR1 LNHDA and CDR2 SQIVND (reference sequence).

The genes are TRBV6-1 and TRBJ2-7; 7 nucleotides agree with TRBD1. Germline CDR1 is MNHNS and CDR2 is SASEGT. This CDR3 contains 14 residues. Unmatched junction bases numbered 3, after V lost 4 bases and J lost 0 bases. The CDR3, as DNA: TGTGCCAGCAGTGTAGGGACAGCCTCCTACGAGCAGTACTTC. Translated, it gives CASSVGTASYEQYF.

The V call is TRBV6-1, the J call TRBJ1-2; perhaps TRBD1 as D (5 bases). There are 13 residues in the CDR3. Germline V gene sequence: CDR1 MNHNS, CDR2 SASEGT. Trimming stripped 6 bases from V and 1 base from J, with 9 bases between. For the CDR3, the DNA is TGTGCCAGCAGGGCGGGGGTTAACTATGGCTACACCTTC. Translated: CASRAGVNYGYTF.

J is TRBJ2-1 and V is TRBV2, with TRBD2 matching 11 bases. Germline assignment: CDR1 SNHLY and CDR2 FYNNEI. The CDR3 totals 14 residues. The V gene end was trimmed by 1 base and the J gene end by 9 bases; junction bases not matched to a gene: 2. CDR3 protein: CASSEGLAGPEQFF. CDR3 coding DNA: TGTGCCAGCAGTGAAGGACTAGCGGGACCTGAGCAGTTCTTC.

This chain uses TRBV19 with TRBJ1-1; no firm D call. CDR3 length equals 13 residues. Trimming took 3 bases from V and 5 from J, leaving 10 bases between them. Germline V CDR1 and CDR2: LNHDA, SQIVND (reference sequence). CDR3 coding DNA: TGTGCCAGTAGTATTGGGTGGGGTACTGAAGCTTTCTTT. It codes for CASSIGWGTEAFF.

The V and J genes are TRBV6-1 and TRBJ2-7; 9 nucleotides align to TRBD1. The germline CDR1 and CDR2 sequences are MNHNS and SASEGT. CDR3 length equals 13 residues. V lost 10 bases and J lost 3; bases outside the gene matches: 7. The CDR3: CAINQGQGYEQYF. CDR3 sequence (DNA): TGTGCCATCAACCAGGGACAGGGCTACGAGCAGTACTTC.

This chain joins TRBV30 and TRBJ1-2; 8 bases agree with TRBD1. The ends lost 3 bases at V and 5 bases at J; junction bases unmatched: 11. CDR1 GTSNPN and CDR2 SVGIG come from the germline V gene (reference sequence). This CDR3 has 15 residues. This CDR3 reads CAWRRGRGRLYGYTF. Here the CDR3 DNA reads TGTGCCTGGAGAAGGGGCAGGGGGCGCCTTTATGGCTACACCTTC.